This TCR beta chain was retrieved from a study of T cell responses to AZD1222 COVID-19 vaccine. Points from the study as a whole: All repertoire sampling was performed exclusively after the peak T cell response. Vaccination with two AZD1222 doses was followed by a rise in Spike-specific TCR breadth and depth.

Germline V gene data show CDR1 as SQVTM and CDR2 as ANQGSEA. Between the trimmed V and J ends, which lost 5 bases and 0 bases, there was a span of 7 bases. There are 13 residues in the CDR3. TCRdb keeps only in-frame clones here, not all; method: immunoSEQ multiplex PCR. The table shows approximately 140,000 clones, with approximately 94% occurring only once. As to this clone: Its antigen is currently unknown.

The chain is built from TRBV29-1 and TRBJ2-2; a possible D gene is TRBD1 (5 bases). The origin of this receptor is an adult in good health. The sequences come from peripheral blood, collected on day 0 of AZD1222 vaccination. The CDR3 reads CSVRQTNTGELFF. Written as DNA, the CDR3 is TGCAGCGTTCGACAGACGAACACCGGGGAGCTGTTTTTT.